This TCR beta chain was sequenced for a study of cytomegalovirus exposure and HLA in healthy donors (dated by TCRdb to 2017 to 2019). Regarding the complete study: According to an earlier analysis of several hundred of the donors, 200 million or so T cells yielded 117 million unique TCR beta sequences and 276 Gb of sequence data. An early release covering roughly 600 HLA-typed donors comprised about 310 gigabases of sequencing data and tens of millions of unique TCR sequences. Among the roughly 410 genotyped donors, around 81% belonged to the genetic ancestry cluster associated with self-reported Caucasian donors. The aim of the study was to test whether cataloging public T cell receptors could identify signatures of past pathogen exposure. Using immunosequencing, the study profiled T cell repertoires from around 680 subjects and related those repertoires to cytomegalovirus serostatus. A separate validation cohort of approximately 130 different subjects was used in addition to the roughly 670-subject first cohort. To predict cytomegalovirus infection status, the study combined high-throughput TCR immunosequencing, statistical association of individual TCRs with disease status, and machine learning. In a later analysis, previously published TCR beta repertoires from roughly 710 donors were re-analyzed and high-resolution HLA genotyping was added so that TCR occurrence patterns could be studied. In the later analysis, no new phenotypic data were used to find candidate immune exposures; instead, reliance was placed on TCR beta sequences and their occurrence across donors. An earlier analysis of 500 to 750 of the donors applied high-throughput TCR beta sequencing to assess whether each TCR beta V gene segment acted as functional or pseudogenic. Alongside the repertoire data, information on donor age, sex, ethnicity and CMV serostatus was compiled. Genome-wide SNP genotypes for about three fifths of the roughly 670 donors were used in a later genetic analysis, which treated that subset as a discovery cohort. All discovery cohort repertoires had been generated on a single sequencing platform. Class I and class II HLA loci were covered by the typing at four-digit resolution. Typing coverage differed by locus: A, B, C, DRB1 and DQB1 were typed in roughly 620-630 donors, DQA1 in about 560, DPA1 in 600 to 610, and DPB1 in 450 to 490. About five DR-DQ haplotypes were treated as single units for association and clustering because of strong linkage in the cohort. On average, roughly 240,000 unique TCR beta nucleotide sequences were sequenced per donor among several hundred genotyped donors of the cohort, with 15% to 20% of those sequences being non-productive.

Of note for this clone: Its antigen is unknown. No qualities accompany the bases; no much larger clone lies one base away.

Paper-wide results and their limitations: Some IMGT-functional V segments, including TRBV6-2 and TRBV6-3, could not be distinguished by the 87-base-pair reads and were therefore excluded. At a false discovery rate of 0.05, a later analysis linked approximately 18,000 TCR beta sequences to specific HLA alleles. Assigning TCR associations to individual alleles was difficult when HLA alleles, especially DR and DQ, strongly co-occurred. Most TCR sequences were observed very rarely across donors, whereas some public TCRs were present in many individuals. Only TCR beta chains were sequenced in this cohort, and the absence of alpha or paired-chain data limited detectable features. In a later analysis, the rate of TCR association differed among HLA loci, with DRB1 alleles having the most associated TCRs and HLA-C alleles having the fewest. Presence/absence analyses assumed roughly uniform sequencing depth across donors, an assumption that may not hold. According to a later analysis, most CMV-associated TCR beta chains appeared to be HLA-restricted, and the HLA associations seemed to be driven largely by CMV exposure. Because HLA typing was missing for some donors at each locus, association tests included only the typed subset. A further reported finding was that TCR beta sequences accurately predicted the HLA-A and HLA-B alleles for most subjects in the first cohort. A later analysis reported that several top co-occurrence clusters appeared linked to parvovirus B19, influenza, CMV and Epstein-Barr virus. An earlier analysis of some 560 of the donors showed that most TCR beta V segments appeared in productive rearrangements either about 87% or about 30% of the time, which broadly matched IMGT annotations. A few of the identified cytomegalovirus-associated TCR beta chains were confirmed in vitro to be specific for cytomegalovirus antigens. A later genetic analysis reported fewer N-insertions in productive TCRs among donors in an Asian-associated ancestry cluster than the roughly 700-donor mean. In a later analysis, HLA-associated TCR beta chains were found to be more clonally expanded and to have lower generation probabilities than equally common non-associated chains. In a later genetic analysis, a missense DCLRE1C variant was associated with V-gene and J-gene trimming of TCR beta chains, and the association was replicated in an independent cohort. Correlated functional status among segregating V segments might reflect linkage disequilibrium, but an unknown experimental factor could not be ruled out. The only immune exposure information available for the cohort was CMV serostatus. In both the original and validation cohorts, the classifier was reported to diagnose cytomegalovirus status with high specificity and sensitivity. The authors suggested that the approach could potentially be extended to other disease states and immunological phenotypes. A total of 150 to 200 TCR beta chains were listed by the study as associated with cytomegalovirus. Fewer than 20 rarely observed V segments, including chromosome 9 orphons, were excluded from the earlier analysis of approximately 500 of the donors because counts were too low. A cluster of highly shared sequence variants was judged likely to represent a technical artifact of the sequencing pipeline.

Libraries were made using the immunoSEQ multiplex PCR assay. For the multiplex PCR, a mixture combining 60 forward primers for TCR Vbeta segments and 13 reverse primers for TCR Jbeta segments was used. The CDR3 region of rearranged TCR beta genes was amplified from genomic DNA by a multiplex PCR assay. On the Illumina HiSeq System, the amplified TCR beta libraries were sequenced as 87-base-pair reads. Turning to the authors' computational methods: A later analysis tallied around 82 million unique TCR beta chains across the 700 or so repertoires, and some 10 million of those chains were shared by two or more donors. A nearest-neighbor algorithm error-corrected the raw reads and collapsed the reads into unique sequences, merging closely related sequences to remove PCR and sequencing errors. CDR3 sequences were aligned to IMGT reference sequences to assign V, D and J gene segments. Each retained sequence needed at least a six-nucleotide match to both a V gene segment and a J gene segment. Rearrangements were classified as productive when the CDR3 lacked stop codons and remained in frame with V and J, and all other rearrangements were classified as non-productive. Following IMGT convention, CDR3 was defined as the stretch from the second conserved V-encoded cysteine to the conserved J-encoded phenylalanine. The earlier analysis of 587 of the donors excluded sequences that lacked an unambiguous match to a single V gene segment. An earlier analysis of 450 to 650 of the donors called V segments functional above 56.7% productive rearrangements and segregating when the between-donor standard deviation exceeded 5%. A statistical classification framework was built to diagnose cytomegalovirus status from the catalog of TCR beta chain sequences. In a later analysis, TCR nucleotide sequences were compared against IMGT/GENE-DB human TR gene sequences so that V and J genes could be assigned. The TCRdist pipeline was used in a later analysis to assign CDR3 sequences and most-parsimonious VDJ recombination scenarios. In a later analysis, each TCR beta chain was defined by its CDR3 amino acid sequence together with its V-gene family, and reads without a unique V-gene family were excluded. To address suspected cross-contamination and a sequencing artifact, a later analysis removed several hundred highly shared, low-generation-probability nucleotide sequences. A later analysis calculated a clonal expansion index for each public chain from normalized within-repertoire ranks of inferred template counts. Generation probabilities in a later analysis came from a VDJ recombination model fitted to out-of-frame rearrangements, and those results were checked against IGoR. In a later analysis, TCR-TCR, TCR-HLA and TCR-CMV co-occurrence was scored with hypergeometric tests, and a repertoire-size bias correction was applied to TCR pairs. To estimate false discovery rates, a later analysis permuted the HLA or CMV assignments 20 times. In a later analysis, co-occurring TCRs were grouped using DBSCAN, and TCRdist sequence similarity was added for clustering within HLA-allele-positive subsets. Repertoires with fewer than 30,000 or more than 120,000 public chains, plus five repertoires with anomalous nucleotide sharing, were excluded from co-occurrence clustering. As stored in TCRdb, this immuneACCESS dataset retains in-frame rearrangements with V and J assigned. A fraction of the clones does not appear; measured against another copy, unresolved V genes explain less than half of the discrepancy, and the remainder lacks a known reason. D and trimming were read from the DNA, whereas the V and J calls and clone size are those reported in that table. The sample table holds tens of thousands of clones, of which 80% were seen once. Clones ranked in the top ten supply 5.5% to 7% of the sample.

CDR1 and CDR2 are read off the germline V gene as MGHRA and YSYEKL. The V end loses 7 bases and the J end loses 4 bases, and a stretch of 20 bases separates them. The CDR3, from cysteine to phenylalanine, totals 16 residues. Of all the DNA, just the CDR3 is kept, 48 bases in frame from base 1. The cohort was made up of approximately 700 healthy bone marrow donors. At the time of sampling, every cohort member was nominally healthy, though immune exposures that went unrecorded were likely present. The donor tested CMV seronegative and was one of the 352 seronegative cohort members. Every donor gave a peripheral blood sample, and the peripheral blood mononuclear cells from that sample were used for TCR beta sequencing. The Qiagen DNeasy Blood Extraction Kit was used to extract genomic DNA from the blood cell samples.

The receptor comes from a male donor in good health and CMV-seronegative. The sequenced sample was PBMCs. The sequence joins TRBV4-1 to TRBJ2-1; the D region possibly corresponds to TRBD2 (6 bases align). The nucleotide sequence reads TGCGCCAGCAAACTGAGTTTAGCGGAGCCATACAATGAGCAGTTCTTC. Protein translation: CASKLSLAEPYNEQFF.